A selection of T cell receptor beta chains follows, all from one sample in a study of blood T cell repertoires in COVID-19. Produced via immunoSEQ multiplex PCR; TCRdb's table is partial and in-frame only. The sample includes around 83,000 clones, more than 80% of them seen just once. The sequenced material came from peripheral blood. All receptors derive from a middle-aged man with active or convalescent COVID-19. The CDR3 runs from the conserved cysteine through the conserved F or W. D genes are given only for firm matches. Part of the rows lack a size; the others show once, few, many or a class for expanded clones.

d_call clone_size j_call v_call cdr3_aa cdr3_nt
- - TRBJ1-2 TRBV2 CASRSRAGFYGYTF TGTGCCAGCAGGTCCAGGGCGGGATTTTATGGCTACACCTTC
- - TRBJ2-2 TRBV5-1 CASSLDAQRLFTGELFF TGCGCCAGCAGCTTGGATGCTCAGAGGTTATTCACCGGGGAGCTGTTTTTT
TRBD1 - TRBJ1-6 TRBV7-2 CASRGQTISPLHF TGTGCCAGCCGGGGACAGACCATTTCACCCCTCCACTTT
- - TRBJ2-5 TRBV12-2 CASLGGQAKETQYF TGTGCAAGTCTTGGCGGACAGGCAAAAGAGACCCAGTACTTC
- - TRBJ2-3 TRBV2 CANEPTGTSTDTQYF TGTGCCAACGAACCGACTGGGACTAGCACAGATACGCAGTATTTT
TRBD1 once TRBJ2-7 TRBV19 CASSKRQGYEQYF TGTGCCAGTAGTAAGAGACAGGGCTACGAGCAGTACTTC
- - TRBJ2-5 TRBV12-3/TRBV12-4 CASSFLQETQYF TGTGCCAGCAGTTTTCTTCAAGAGACCCAGTACTTC
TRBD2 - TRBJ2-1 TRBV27 CASSLRGGTYQLYNEQFF TGTGCCAGCAGTTTACGGGGGGGAACTTACCAACTCTACAATGAGCAGTTCTTC
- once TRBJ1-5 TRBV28 CASSRSPVNQPQHF TGTGCCAGCAGTAGATCCCCGGTCAATCAGCCCCAGCATTTT
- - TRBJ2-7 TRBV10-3 CAITQGLSYEQYF TGTGCCATCACACAGGGTCTCTCCTACGAGCAGTACTTC
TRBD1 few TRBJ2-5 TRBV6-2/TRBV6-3 CASSGTGRLQETQYF TGTGCCAGCAGTGGGACAGGAAGACTCCAAGAGACCCAGTACTTC
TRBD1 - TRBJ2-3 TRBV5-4 CASSRNRDRELDTQYF TGTGCCAGCAGCAGGAACCGGGACAGGGAATTAGATACGCAGTATTTT
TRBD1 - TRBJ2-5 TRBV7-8 CASSLAQGGGETQYF TGTGCCAGCAGCTTAGCGCAAGGGGGCGGCGAGACCCAGTACTTC
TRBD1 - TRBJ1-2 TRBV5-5 CASSLQGTGIFQSPGEYTF TGTGCCAGCAGCCTCCAAGGGACAGGGATTTTCCAGTCGCCAGGAGAGTACACCTTC
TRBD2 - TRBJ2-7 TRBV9 CASSQPTGRTSGRTYEQYF TGTGCCAGCAGCCAACCAACGGGACGGACTAGCGGGAGAACCTACGAGCAGTACTTC
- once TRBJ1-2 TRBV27 CASSLKTNYGYTF TGTGCCAGCAGTTTAAAGACAAACTATGGCTACACCTTC
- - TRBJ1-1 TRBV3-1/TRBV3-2 CASSPGAHQAFF TGTGCCAGCAGCCCAGGGGCCCATCAAGCTTTCTTT
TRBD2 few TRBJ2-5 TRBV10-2 CASSELAQGGETQYF TGCGCCAGCAGTGAACTAGCGCAAGGCGGGGAGACCCAGTACTTC
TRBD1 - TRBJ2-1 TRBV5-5 CASSGDRGLYNEQFF TGTGCCAGCAGCGGCGACAGGGGGCTTTACAATGAGCAGTTCTTC
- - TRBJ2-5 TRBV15 CATSRASNDQETQYF TGTGCCACCAGCAGAGCTAGTAACGACCAGGAGACCCAGTACTTC
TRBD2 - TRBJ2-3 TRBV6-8 CASSYPRGNATQYF TGTGCCAGCAGTTACCCGCGGGGGAATGCTACGCAGTATTTT
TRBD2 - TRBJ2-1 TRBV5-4 CASRGLAGSYNEQFF TGTGCCAGCAGGGGACTAGCGGGATCCTACAATGAGCAGTTCTTC
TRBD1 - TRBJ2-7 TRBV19 CASRSQGQGAYEQYF TGTGCCAGTAGATCGCAGGGACAGGGGGCCTACGAGCAGTACTTC
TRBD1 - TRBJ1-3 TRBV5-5 CASSLYGTGGGNTIYF TGTGCCAGCAGCTTGTACGGGACAGGGGGAGGAAACACCATATATTTT
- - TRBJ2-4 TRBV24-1 CATSDSSLAKNIQYF TGTGCCACCAGTGACAGTTCTCTAGCCAAAAACATTCAGTACTTC
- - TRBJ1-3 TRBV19 CASSIPGGSGNTIYF TGTGCCAGTAGTATACCAGGAGGGTCTGGAAACACCATATATTTT
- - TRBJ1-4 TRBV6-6 CASSLGGEANEKLFF TGTGCCAGCAGCTTGGGGGGAGAGGCTAATGAAAAACTGTTTTTT
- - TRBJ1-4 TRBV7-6 CASSGRTDLGEKLFF TGTGCCAGCAGCGGTAGGACAGACCTCGGGGAAAAACTGTTTTTT
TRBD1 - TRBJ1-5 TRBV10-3 CAIRLTGDSNQPQHF TGTGCCATCAGACTAACAGGGGATAGCAATCAGCCCCAGCATTTT